Each of the 7 T cell receptor delta chains below was sequenced from the same sample in a study of gamma-delta chains in newborns, infants, children. TCRdb ran CATT on the reads. Of thousands of delta-chain clones listed, roughly 0.99% are singletons. Sequencing was done on a sample of blood. These receptors were obtained from a child who was a newborn, infant or young child, either healthy, febrile or measles-vaccinated (not recorded which).

The rearrangement joins TRDV2 to TRDJ3; 8 positions agree with TRDD3. This CDR3 comprises 19 residues. Germline trimming cut 1 base from V and 0 bases from J; bases unmatched to any gene: 7. CDR1 and CDR2 from the germline V gene are GEAIGNYY and EKD. CDR3 loop: CACDTNWGLSSWDTRQMFF. CDR3 DNA sequence: TGTGCCTGTGACACAAACTGGGGGCTGAGCTCCTGGGACACCCGACAGATGTTTTTC.

This clone is judged large. The chain combines TRDV2 with TRDJ2; 12 nucleotides match TRDD3. Per germline, CDR1 GEAIGNYY and CDR2 EKD. The CDR3 loop spans 18 amino acids. Trimming cost V 3 bases and J 0 bases; bases outside gene matches: 7. The CDR3 region has the DNA TGTGCCTGTGACCCTCTACTGGGGGATACCCCTTTGACAGCACAACTCTTCTTT. Its translation: CACDPLLGDTPLTAQLFF.

This clone came up a few times. With a much larger clone just one base away, this may be a read error. Other DNA sequences in the same sample also yield this CDR3. The genes are TRDV2 and TRDJ3; 12 bases map to TRDD3. J lost 1 base, V lost 1 base, and 4 bases had no gene match. The germline CDR1 and CDR2 sequences are GEAIGNYY and EKD. This CDR3 has 19 residues. The CDR3 here is CACDTVLGDTSWDTRQMFF. The CDR3 DNA reads TGTGCCTGTGACACTGTACTGGGGGATACATCCTGGGACACCCGACAGATGTTTTTC.

To note about this clone: This may be a read error: a much more frequent sequence differs by one nucleotide. V usage is TRDV2 and J usage is TRDJ2; 8 bases are a match to TRDD3. Germline loops: CDR1 GEAIGNYY, CDR2 EKD. The CDR3 spans 18 residues. The CDR3 loop is CARDTVLGASALTAQLFF. The CDR3, as DNA: TGTGCCCGTGACACCGTACTGGGGGCCTCGGCTTTGACAGCACAACTCTTCTTT.

Concerning this clone: It may be a read error: a sequence one base away is much more abundant. This specimen includes other DNA sequences encoding the same CDR3. The CDR3 reads CACDVLGDTGGPAQLFF. The CDR3 DNA sequence: TGTGCCTGTGACGTTCTGGGGGATACGGGTGGGCCAGCACAACTCTTCTTT. The gene calls are TRDV2 and TRDJ2; 12 bases are shared with TRDD3. Per the germline V gene, CDR1 is GEAIGNYY and CDR2 is EKD. This CDR3 is built from 17 residues. V lost 3 bases, J lost 6 bases, and 10 bases stayed unmatched.

Sample share makes this clone large (0.1 to 1%). At the DNA level, this CDR3 is encoded by other sequences in the same sample as well. This chain links TRDV2 with TRDJ3, with 11 bases identical to TRDD3. The CDR3 runs 19 residues. The germline gives CDR1 GEAIGNYY, CDR2 EKD. With V trimmed by 4 bases and J by 2 bases, 9 bases remained unmatched. In DNA form, the CDR3 reads TGTGCCTGTGATCCTGTACTGGGGGATAATACCTGGGACACCCGACAGATGTTTTTC. Amino acid sequence: CACDPVLGDNTWDTRQMFF.

The sample holds a few counts of this clone. The amino acid sequence in TCRdb belongs to a much larger clone and departs from this DNA's translation at residue 14, likely a sequencing read error; the sequence shown is translated from the DNA. This sequence joins TRDV2 and TRDJ1, with 13 bases aligning to TRDD3. Germline CDR1 reads GEAIGNYY; CDR2 reads EKD. This CDR3 region has 16 residues. CDR3: CACDILGDTYTDKFIF. The CDR3 DNA sequence: TGTGCCTGTGACATACTGGGGGATACGTACACCGATAAATTCATCTTT.